This TCR beta chain emerged from a study of control samples from healthy donors and cancer patients. Per germline, CDR1 SEHNR and CDR2 FQNEAQ (reference sequence). The CDR3 consists of 15 residues. The V and J ends lost 3 bases and 0 bases, in that order; junction bases with no gene match: 4. Profiling relied on immunoSEQ multiplex PCR, and the TCRdb table lists in-frame clones only, not all of them. The sample holds 150,000 to 200,000 clones. This receptor was obtained from a woman younger than 45 in good health. The rearrangement joins TRBV7-9 to TRBJ1-2; TRBD1 matches at 7 bases. The sample comprised blood. In DNA, the CDR3 is TGTGCCAGCAGCTTTGGGACAGCATCTAACTATGGCTACACCTTC. Its protein product is CASSFGTASNYGYTF.